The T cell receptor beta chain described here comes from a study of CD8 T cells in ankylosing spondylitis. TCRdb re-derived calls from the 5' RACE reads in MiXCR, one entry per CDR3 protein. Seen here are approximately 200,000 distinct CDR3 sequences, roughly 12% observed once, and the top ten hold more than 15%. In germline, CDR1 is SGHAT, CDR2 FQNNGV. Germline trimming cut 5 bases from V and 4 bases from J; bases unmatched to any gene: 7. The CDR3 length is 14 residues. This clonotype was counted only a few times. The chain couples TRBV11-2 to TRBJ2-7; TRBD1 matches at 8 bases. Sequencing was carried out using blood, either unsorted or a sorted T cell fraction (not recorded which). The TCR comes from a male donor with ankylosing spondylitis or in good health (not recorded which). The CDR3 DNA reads TGTGCCAGCAGCCCCCGGACAGGGCTGTACGAGCAGTACTTC. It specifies CASSPRTGLYEQYF.